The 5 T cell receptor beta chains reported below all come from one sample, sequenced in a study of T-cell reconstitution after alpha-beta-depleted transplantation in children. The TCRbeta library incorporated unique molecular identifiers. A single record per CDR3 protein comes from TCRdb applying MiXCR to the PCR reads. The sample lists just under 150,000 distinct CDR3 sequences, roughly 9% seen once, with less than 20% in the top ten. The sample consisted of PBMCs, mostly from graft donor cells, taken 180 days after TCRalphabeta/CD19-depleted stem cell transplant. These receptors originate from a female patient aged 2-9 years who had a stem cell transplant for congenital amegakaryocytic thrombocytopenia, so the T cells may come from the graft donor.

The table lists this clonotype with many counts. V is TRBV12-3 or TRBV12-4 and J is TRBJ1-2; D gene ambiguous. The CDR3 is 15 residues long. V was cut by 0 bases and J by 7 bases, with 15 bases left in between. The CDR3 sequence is CASSLAVLGVGGYTF. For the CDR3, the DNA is TGTGCCAGCAGTTTAGCCGTATTAGGAGTTGGTGGCTACACCTTC.

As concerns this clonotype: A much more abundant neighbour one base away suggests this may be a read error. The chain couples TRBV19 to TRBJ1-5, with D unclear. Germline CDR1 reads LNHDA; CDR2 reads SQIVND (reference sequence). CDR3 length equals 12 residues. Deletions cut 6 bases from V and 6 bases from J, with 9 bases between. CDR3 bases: TGTGCCAGTAGAAGCTGGTTTCAGCCCCAGCATTTT. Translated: CASRSWFQPQHF. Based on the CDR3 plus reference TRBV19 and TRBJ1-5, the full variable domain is DGGITQSPKYLFRKEGQNVTLSCEQNLNHDAMYWYRQDPGQGLRLIYYSQIVNDFQKGDIAEGYSVSREKKESFPLTVTSAQKNPTAFYLCASRSWFQPQHFGDGTRLSIL.

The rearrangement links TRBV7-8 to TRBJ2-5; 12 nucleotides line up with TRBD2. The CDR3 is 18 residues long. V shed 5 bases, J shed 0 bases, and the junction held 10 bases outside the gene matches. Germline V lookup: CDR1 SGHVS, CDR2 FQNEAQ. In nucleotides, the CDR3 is TGTGCCAGCAGCAAGGCTAGCGGGGGGGCCTGGTACCAAGAGACCCAGTACTTC. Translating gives CASSKASGGAWYQETQYF.

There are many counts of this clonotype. CDR3 sequence reads: CAILGTANILQPQHF. The CDR3 DNA sequence: TGTGCCATTCTCGGGACAGCTAACATCCTACAGCCCCAGCATTTT. The J gene is TRBJ1-5, the V gene TRBV6-2 or TRBV6-3; 7 nucleotides match TRBD1. This CDR3 has 15 amino acids. Trimming took 10 bases from V and 7 from J; bases not matched to a gene: 16. From germline, CDR1 is MNHEY and CDR2 SVGEGT.

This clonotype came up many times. The CDR3 region is CSARGYYGYTF. The CDR3 DNA reads as TGCAGTGCTAGAGGGTACTATGGCTACACCTTC. The chain recombines TRBV20-1 with TRBJ1-2; D uncertain. Germline values: CDR1 DFQATT, CDR2 SNEGSKA (reference sequence). The CDR3 contains 11 residues. The V end was cut by 1 base, the J end by 3 bases, with 3 bases between.